A selection of T cell receptor beta chains follows, all from one sample in a study of CD8+ T cells in alopecia areata. Profiled with immunoSEQ multiplex PCR; TCRdb holds only in-frame clones, not every one. The table shows some 180,000 clones, with approximately 51% occurring only once. The sample consisted of CD8+ T cells sorted from blood, taken between weeks 51 and 52, from a patient treated with tofacitinib. The receptors were gathered from a human donor with alopecia areata. Both conserved end residues are trimmed from each CDR3. A D gene is named only where the DNA matches it firmly.

d_gene: .
v_gene: TRBV7-3
CDR3aa: ASSSPQGSNEQF

d_gene: .
v_gene: TRBV19
CDR3aa: ASSIGRAFYQPQH

d_gene: TRBD1
v_gene: TRBV6-5
CDR3aa: ASSYSPTGLTNEQF

d_gene: TRBD1
v_gene: TRBV4-1
CDR3aa: ASSNPGQGGETQY

d_gene: .
v_gene: TRBV5-1
CDR3aa: ASSSEQGDGYT

d_gene: .
v_gene: TRBV5-6
CDR3aa: ASSWDRNTEAF

d_gene: .
v_gene: TRBV16
CDR3aa: ASSQWVPGNEQF

d_gene: .
v_gene: TRBV6-6
CDR3aa: ASSYSAEQVQETQY

d_gene: .
v_gene: TRBV27
CDR3aa: ASSLSLGGNSPLH

d_gene: .
v_gene: TRBV6-5
CDR3aa: ASSPNAGFGELF

d_gene: TRBD1
v_gene: TRBV7-9
CDR3aa: ASSRPRTGTNTGELF

d_gene: .
v_gene: TRBV5-6
CDR3aa: ASSLSGQPQH

d_gene: TRBD1
v_gene: TRBV19
CDR3aa: ASRDQGVSYNEQF

d_gene: .
v_gene: TRBV10-3
CDR3aa: AISDGNTEAF

d_gene: .
v_gene: TRBV21-1
CDR3aa: ASSKADNEQF

d_gene: .
v_gene: TRBV13
CDR3aa: ASSLGPLMGGLNTEAF

d_gene: .
v_gene: TRBV5-1
CDR3aa: ASSPGHTNYGYT

d_gene: TRBD2
v_gene: TRBV6-5
CDR3aa: ASSYSRGEVDTQY

d_gene: .
v_gene: TRBV9
CDR3aa: ASSVAGDEKLF

d_gene: .
v_gene: TRBV7-6
CDR3aa: ASSLLVSGRDFSEAF

d_gene: TRBD1
v_gene: TRBV7-9
CDR3aa: ASSPQGANYNEQF

d_gene: .
v_gene: TRBV30
CDR3aa: AFIGPRVTEAF

d_gene: TRBD2
v_gene: TRBV27
CDR3aa: ASSPSGGDSYNEQF

d_gene: .
v_gene: TRBV27
CDR3aa: ASSGVTESIRI

d_gene: TRBD1
v_gene: TRBV27
CDR3aa: ASSFDRDRAYEQY

d_gene: TRBD2
v_gene: TRBV5-6
CDR3aa: ASTHGISGAQETQY

d_gene: .
v_gene: TRBV9
CDR3aa: ASSVDRVSGANVLT

d_gene: TRBD1
v_gene: TRBV27
CDR3aa: ASSWDRAYEQY

d_gene: .
v_gene: TRBV5-4
CDR3aa: ASSPDSTRETQY

d_gene: .
v_gene: TRBV19
CDR3aa: ASSAGNEQF

d_gene: .
v_gene: TRBV7-7
CDR3aa: ASSKGQNYNEQF

d_gene: .
v_gene: TRBV6-5
CDR3aa: ASSFGTPLREQY

d_gene: .
v_gene: TRBV7-8
CDR3aa: ASMGAGDTQY

d_gene: TRBD1
v_gene: TRBV6-1
CDR3aa: ASSGIPGTGGTGGNQPQH

d_gene: .
v_gene: TRBV14
CDR3aa: ASSLISQGNEQF

d_gene: .
v_gene: TRBV18
CDR3aa: ASSPGREEQY

d_gene: TRBD1
v_gene: TRBV27
CDR3aa: ASSFRGPNTEAF

d_gene: .
v_gene: TRBV9
CDR3aa: ASSVGGRGMNTEAF

d_gene: .
v_gene: TRBV6-4
CDR3aa: ASSDSGTSTDTQY

d_gene: .
v_gene: TRBV5-4
CDR3aa: ASSGGKTYGYT